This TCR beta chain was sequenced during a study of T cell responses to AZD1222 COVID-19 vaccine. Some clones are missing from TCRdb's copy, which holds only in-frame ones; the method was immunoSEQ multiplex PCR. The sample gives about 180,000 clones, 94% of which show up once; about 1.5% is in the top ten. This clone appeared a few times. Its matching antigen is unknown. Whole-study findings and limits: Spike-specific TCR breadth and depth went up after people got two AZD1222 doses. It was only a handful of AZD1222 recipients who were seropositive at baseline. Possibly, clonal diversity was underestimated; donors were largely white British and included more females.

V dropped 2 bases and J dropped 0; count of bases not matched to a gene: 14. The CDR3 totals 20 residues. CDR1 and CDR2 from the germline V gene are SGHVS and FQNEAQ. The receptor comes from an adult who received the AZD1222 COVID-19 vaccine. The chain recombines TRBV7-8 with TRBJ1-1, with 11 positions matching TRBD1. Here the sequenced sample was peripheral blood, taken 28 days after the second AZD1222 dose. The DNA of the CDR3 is TGTGCCAGCAGCTTACCCGCCGGGACAGGGGGTATCGGGGTGAACACTGAAGCTTTCTTT. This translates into CASSLPAGTGGIGVNTEAFF.